A selection of T cell receptor beta chains follows, all from one sample in a study of blood T cell repertoires in COVID-19. The assay was immunoSEQ multiplex PCR, and TCRdb's table has in-frame clones only and misses some. This sample has about 64,000 clones, with 82% found just once. The specimen sequenced was peripheral blood. The receptors come from a human donor in a cohort sampled during active COVID-19. Each CDR3 is given without its conserved first and last residue.

v_call: TRBV6-2/TRBV6-3
j_call: TRBJ1-5
cdr3_aa: ASSYRRGIGNQPQH

v_call: TRBV27
j_call: TRBJ2-7
cdr3_aa: ASSPRQSHYEQY

v_call: TRBV2
j_call: TRBJ2-2
cdr3_aa: ASSEKGGRQRAGELF

v_call: TRBV5-6
j_call: TRBJ1-2
cdr3_aa: ASSLWGPEYGYT

v_call: TRBV6-1
j_call: TRBJ2-5
cdr3_aa: ASSVRGTGNQETQY

v_call: TRBV2
j_call: TRBJ2-3
cdr3_aa: ARQSNERGKHTDTQY

v_call: TRBV19
j_call: TRBJ2-1
cdr3_aa: ASSSNRGNEQF

v_call: TRBV27
j_call: TRBJ2-3
cdr3_aa: ASQQFITTDTQY

v_call: TRBV5-4
j_call: TRBJ1-3
cdr3_aa: ASSLESFGNTIY

v_call: TRBV29-1
j_call: TRBJ1-2
cdr3_aa: SVDWRGDYGYT

v_call: TRBV4-2
j_call: TRBJ1-5
cdr3_aa: ASSPGRGGIENQPQH

v_call: TRBV3-1/TRBV3-2
j_call: TRBJ2-7
cdr3_aa: ASSQLRTMGEQY

v_call: TRBV11-3
j_call: TRBJ2-1
cdr3_aa: ASSFGLEEQF

v_call: TRBV19
j_call: TRBJ2-2
cdr3_aa: ASIPWGGSTGELF

v_call: TRBV5-1
j_call: TRBJ2-3
cdr3_aa: ASSLTTRAYDTQY

v_call: TRBV6-1
j_call: TRBJ1-5
cdr3_aa: ASSGLRTGGFQPQH

v_call: TRBV7-8
j_call: TRBJ2-6
cdr3_aa: ASSGNLAGVISGANVLT

v_call: TRBV5-1
j_call: TRBJ1-6
cdr3_aa: ASSWTTGNNSPLH

v_call: TRBV7-9
j_call: TRBJ1-2
cdr3_aa: ASSPGEYGYT

v_call: TRBV27
j_call: TRBJ1-5
cdr3_aa: ASSSGLNQPQH

v_call: TRBV7-2
j_call: TRBJ2-5
cdr3_aa: ASSAYFGGEETQY

v_call: TRBV5-5
j_call: TRBJ2-2
cdr3_aa: ASSSTGTGVNTGELF

v_call: TRBV6-2/TRBV6-3
j_call: TRBJ1-1
cdr3_aa: ASSYGGTEAF